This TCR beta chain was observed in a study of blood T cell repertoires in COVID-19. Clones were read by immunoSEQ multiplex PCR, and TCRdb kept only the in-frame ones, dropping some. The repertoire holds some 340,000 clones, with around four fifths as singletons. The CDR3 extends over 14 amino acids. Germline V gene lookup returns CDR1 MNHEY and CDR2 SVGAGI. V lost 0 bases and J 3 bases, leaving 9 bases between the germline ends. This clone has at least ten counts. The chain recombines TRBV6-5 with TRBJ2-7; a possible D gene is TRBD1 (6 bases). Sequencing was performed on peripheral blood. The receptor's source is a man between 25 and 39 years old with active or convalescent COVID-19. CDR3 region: CASSYSGTNYEQYF. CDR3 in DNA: TGTGCCAGCAGTTACTCCGGGACAAACTACGAGCAGTACTTC.